This T cell receptor beta chain stems from a study of cytomegalovirus exposure and HLA in healthy donors. Study-wide results and caveats: Some V segments could not be told apart, so they were left out, TRBV6-2 and TRBV6-3 among them. Usually a TCR sequence was rare, but some public TCRs were found in many donors. 150 or so TCR beta chains were listed as cytomegalovirus-associated. Later analysis associated a missense DCLRE1C variant with TCR beta V- and J-gene trimming.

In regard to this clone: As yet, its antigen is unknown.

This CDR3 contains 16 residues. Per the germline V gene, CDR1 is SGHDT and CDR2 is YYEEEE. Trimming removed 3 bases from V and 3 bases from J, with 16 bases in between. The PCR was carried out with 60 Vbeta primers and 13 Jbeta primers. Libraries were prepared by immunoSEQ multiplex PCR; TCRdb keeps only in-frame clonotypes and omits some of them. This sample's table reports 110,000 to 150,000 clones. The receptor was isolated from a woman under 30 in good health and CMV-seronegative. The chain couples TRBV5-6 to TRBJ1-5; D might be TRBD1 (5 bases). The sequenced sample consisted of PBMCs. CDR3 nucleotides: TGTGCCAGCAGCTCAGCAGGGAACTTGTACAATCAGCCCCAGCATTTT. This codes for CASSSAGNLYNQPQHF. Full variable domain (missing parts from reference TRBV5-6 and TRBJ1-5): DAGVTQSPTHLIKTRGQQVTLRCSPKSGHDTVSWYQQALGQGPQFIFQYYEEEERQRGNFPDRFSGHQFPNYSSELNVNALLLGDSALYLCASSSAGNLYNQPQHFGDGTRLSIL.